This TCR beta chain emerged from a study of blood T cell repertoires in COVID-19. Participants were placed into cohorts based on the clinical history they reported. Authors' data handling: Amplifying reference gene primers gave estimates of nucleated cell counts. The repertoire was sequenced with immunoSEQ multiplex PCR; TCRdb's copy has only in-frame clones and lacks some. The D gene and trimming were derived from the DNA, and the V and J assignments and clone size from that table. The sample holds under 300,000 clones; about 87% are singletons and the top ten take about 3%. The clonotype originates from a woman aged 45-65 years who had recovered from COVID-19. Sequences were obtained from PBMCs or T cells enriched from blood (not recorded which).

As DNA, the CDR3 is TGTGCCAGCAGCCAAGGAGCTCCCTATAATTCACCCCTCCACTTT. Protein product: CASSQGAPYNSPLHF. The chain uses TRBV4-2 and TRBJ1-6; D ambiguous. Germline V gene data show CDR1 as LGHNA and CDR2 as YNFKEQ. This CDR3 is 15 amino acids long. Deletions cut 1 base from V and 2 bases from J, with 6 bases between.